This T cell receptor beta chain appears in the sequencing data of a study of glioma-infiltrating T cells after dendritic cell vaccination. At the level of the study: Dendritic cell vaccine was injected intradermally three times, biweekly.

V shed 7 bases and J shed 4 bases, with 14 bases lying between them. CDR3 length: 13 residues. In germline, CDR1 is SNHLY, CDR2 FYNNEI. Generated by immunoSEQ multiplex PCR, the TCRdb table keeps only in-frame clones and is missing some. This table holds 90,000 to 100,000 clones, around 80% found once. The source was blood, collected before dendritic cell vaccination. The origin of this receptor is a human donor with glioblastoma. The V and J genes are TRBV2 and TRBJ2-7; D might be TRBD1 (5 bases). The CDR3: CASTWFDSYEQYF. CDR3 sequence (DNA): TGTGCCAGCACTTGGTTCGACAGTTACGAGCAGTACTTC.